Each of the 31 T cell receptor beta chains below was sequenced from the same sample in a study of T cell repertoires in cytomegalovirus infection (dated by TCRdb to between 2018 and 2021). Sequenced using an Illumina HiSeq 1500. Through fastp at Q25 and MiXCR, TCRdb rebuilt clones from the public reads, retaining in-frame beta chains. Duplicate CDR3 protein sequences are folded into a single record with the most common DNA and genes. The sample table contains 550,000 to 850,000 distinct CDR3 sequences; only one count was recorded for around 32% of them. Roughly 20% of the sample rests with the top ten. No antigen has been identified for these receptors. The intended sense of this specimen's treatment or condition label: in vitro stimulation with specific CMV peptide epitopes to enrich CMV-specific T cells. Sequenced material: cultured PBMCs, taken from culture after CMV antigen stimulation. The receptors originated from a human donor in good health (CMV status not recorded). Some clones in this sample may be carry-over from other donors' samples.

This clonotype occurred a few times. This chain joins TRBV5-4 and TRBJ2-1; 12 bases map to TRBD2. Germline V CDR1 and CDR2: SGHNT, YYREEE (reference sequence). This CDR3 is 15 amino acids long. The J segment lost 7 bases and the V segment lost 3 bases, leaving 5 bases of the junction unmatched. The CDR3, as DNA: TGTGCCAGCAGCTCTAGCGGGAGGGCTCTGAATGAGCAGTTCTTC. The encoded protein is CASSSSGRALNEQFF. The whole variable domain, filled in from reference TRBV5-4 and TRBJ2-1, reads ETGVTQSPTHLIKTRGQQVTLRCSSQSGHNTVSWYQQALGQGPQFIFQYYREEENGRGNFPPRFSGLQFPNYSSELNVNALELDDSALYLCASSSSGRALNEQFFGPGTRLTVL.

There are a few counts of this clonotype. The chain links TRBV7-6 to TRBJ2-1; 9 bases are a match to TRBD2. Germline CDR1 reads SGHVS; CDR2 reads FNYEAQ. V lost 5 bases to trimming and J lost 6 bases; unmatched junction nucleotides: 8. The CDR3 loop spans 15 amino acids. The CDR3 nucleotides are TGTGCCAGCAGCACAAGCGGGGGGTATACCAATGAGCAGTTCTTC. This translates into CASSTSGGYTNEQFF.

Only a few counts were recorded for this clonotype. The chain uses TRBV7-2 and TRBJ2-1; D assignment may be TRBD1 or TRBD2 (7 bases each). Trimming stripped 3 bases from V and 5 bases from J, with 14 bases between. CDR3 length equals 15 residues. Germline CDR1 and CDR2: SGHTA and FQGNSA. The CDR3 coding sequence is TGTGCCAGCAGCTTCAGGGGGGGGGGTAACAATGAGCAGTTCTTC. It encodes CASSFRGGGNNEQFF.

The chain employs TRBV6-1 and TRBJ1-5; D unclear. V was cut by 7 bases and J by 0 bases, with 10 bases left in between. The CDR3 extends over 14 amino acids. Per germline, CDR1 MNHNS and CDR2 SASEGT. The CDR3 bases are TGTGCCAGCACGGTGACTTATAGCAATCAGCCCCAGCATTTT. The encoded protein is CASTVTYSNQPQHF.

This clonotype was seen a few times. The chain combines TRBV12-3 or TRBV12-4 with TRBJ2-5, with TRBD2 matching 8 bases. CDR3 length: 18 amino acids. J was trimmed by 1 base and V by 1 base; bases with no gene match: 11. This chain's CDR3 is CASSLESFAGGIQETQYF. The CDR3, as DNA: TGTGCCAGCAGTTTAGAGTCTTTTGCGGGGGGCATCCAAGAGACCCAGTACTTC.

The V and J genes are TRBV6-2 or TRBV6-3 and TRBJ1-2, with D perhaps matching TRBD1 (5 bases). The CDR3 runs 12 residues. V was clipped by 2 bases and J by 6 bases, with 7 bases between them. The germline V gene has CDR1 MNHEY and CDR2 SVGEGT. CDR3: CASSYLGDGYTF. CDR3 in DNA: TGTGCCAGCAGTTACCTGGGGGATGGCTACACCTTC.

This clonotype showed up many times. The rearrangement joins TRBV28 to TRBJ2-1; D may match TRBD1 or TRBD2 (5 bases each). Trimming removed 6 bases from V and 6 bases from J, with 12 bases in between. Germline values: CDR1 MDHEN, CDR2 SYDVKM. The CDR3 length is 13 residues. CDR3 DNA sequence: TGTGCCAGCAGCCTATATGGGGGCAATGAGCAGTTCTTC. Translated: CASSLYGGNEQFF.

This chain links TRBV7-6 with TRBJ2-7; TRBD1 matches at 7 bases. Germline loops: CDR1 SGHVS, CDR2 FNYEAQ. With 3 bases clipped from V and 3 bases from J, the junction kept 8 bases outside the gene matches. The CDR3 consists of 15 residues. The DNA for the CDR3 is TGTGCCAGCAGCTTGTGGTTAGGGGGCAGCTACGAGCAGTACTTC. Translated, it gives CASSLWLGGSYEQYF.

In its sample, this clonotype was seen a few times. The rearrangement links TRBV11-2 to TRBJ2-5; D uncertain. Germline V gives CDR1 SGHAT, CDR2 FQNNGV. The length of the CDR3 is 16 residues. V lost 2 bases to trimming and J lost 2 bases, with 15 bases between them. As DNA, the CDR3 is TGTGCCAGCAGCTTATTCACAAACGGATTACAAGAGACCCAGTACTTC. Protein product: CASSLFTNGLQETQYF.

The chain links TRBV3-1 to TRBJ1-5, with TRBD1 identical over 10 bases. This CDR3 spans 15 amino acids. The junction had 3 bases not matched to a gene; V was cut back by 0 bases and J by 7 bases. In germline, CDR1 is LGHDT, CDR2 YNNKEL (reference sequence). This chain's CDR3 is CASSQEGTGAQPQHF. The CDR3 DNA reads TGTGCCAGCAGCCAAGAAGGGACAGGGGCCCAGCCCCAGCATTTT.

This clonotype was detected a few times. The chain links TRBV12-3 or TRBV12-4 to TRBJ1-6; D perhaps matches TRBD1 (5 bases). Trimming shortened V by 6 bases and J by 4 bases, and 10 bases separated the two germline ends. The CDR3 spans 14 residues. The CDR3: CASRGGLYNSPLHF. CDR3 bases: TGTGCCAGCAGGGGGGGACTTTATAATTCACCCCTCCACTTT.

This clonotype appeared a few times. This chain uses TRBV28 with TRBJ1-1; 9 bases are a match to TRBD1. This CDR3 has 15 amino acids. CDR1 and CDR2 (germline): MDHEN, SYDVKM. V trimming: 3 bases; J trimming: 5 bases; junction bases outside the gene matches: 7. This CDR3 reads CASSFPRGTGTEAFF. The CDR3 DNA reads as TGTGCCAGCAGTTTCCCCCGGGGGACAGGGACTGAAGCTTTCTTT. Looking up the rest from reference TRBV28 and TRBJ1-1 gives the full variable domain: DVKVTQSSRYLVKRTGEKVFLECVQDMDHENMFWYRQDPGLGLRLIYFSYDVKMKEKGDIPEGYSVSREKKERFSLILESASTNQTSMYLCASSFPRGTGTEAFFGQGTRLTVV.

The table lists this clonotype with a few counts. The CDR3 region is CASSLEASGSETQYF. CDR3 nucleotide sequence: TGTGCCAGCAGCTTAGAAGCTAGCGGGAGTGAGACCCAGTACTTC. This chain uses TRBV11-2 with TRBJ2-5, with 10 bases lining up with TRBD2. The V gene end was trimmed by 0 bases and the J gene end by 5 bases; junction bases not matched to a gene: 3. Germline CDR1 and CDR2: SGHAT and FQNNGV. This CDR3 spans 15 amino acids.

The chain has TRBV15 and TRBJ2-3; 10 bases are a match to TRBD1. The germline CDR1 and CDR2 sequences are LNHNV and YYDKDF (reference sequence). The CDR3 has 15 amino acids. With 4 bases clipped from V and 3 bases from J, the junction kept 4 bases outside the gene matches. The DNA for the CDR3 is TGTGCCACCAGCATGCCGGGACAGGGGACAGATACGCAGTATTTT. As protein: CATSMPGQGTDTQYF.

This clonotype has at least ten counts. The chain recombines TRBV7-2 with TRBJ2-3, with D maybe TRBD1 (6 bases). Germline values: CDR1 SGHTA, CDR2 FQGNSA. V was trimmed by 5 bases and J by 0 bases, leaving 9 bases between them. The CDR3 consists of 14 residues. CDR3 sequence: CASSPRGSTDTQYF. For the CDR3, the DNA is TGTGCCAGCAGCCCTAGGGGGAGCACAGATACGCAGTATTTT.

This chain links TRBV19 with TRBJ2-7; D remains unclear. V was cut by 5 bases and J by 2 bases, with 16 bases left in between. CDR1 LNHDA and CDR2 SQIVND come from the germline V gene (reference sequence). The CDR3 totals 15 residues. The CDR3: CASSGGYRFPYEQYF. The CDR3, as DNA: TGTGCCAGTAGTGGTGGTTATAGATTTCCCTACGAGCAGTACTTC.

This clonotype was seen a handful of times. The chain joins TRBV6-5 to TRBJ2-7, with TRBD2 identical over 8 bases. Trimming at V came to 0 bases and at J to 2 bases, leaving 9 bases not matched to a gene. The CDR3 is 17 residues long. CDR1 and CDR2 (germline): MNHEY, SVGAGI. DNA of the CDR3: TGTGCCAGCAGTTACTCCCCGGGGGAGCGGGAGCCCTACGAGCAGTACTTC. This translates into CASSYSPGEREPYEQYF.

The chain links TRBV28 to TRBJ1-1, with 7 bases identical to TRBD1. Trimming at V came to 7 bases and at J to 1 base, leaving 6 bases not matched to a gene. The length of the CDR3 is 14 residues. Germline CDR1 MDHEN, CDR2 SYDVKM. The CDR3 region has the DNA TGTGCCAGCAACGAAGGGGGCTCGAACACTGAAGCTTTCTTT. It translates to CASNEGGSNTEAFF.

In its sample, this clonotype was seen a few times. The chain has TRBV5-4 and TRBJ1-2; D not certain. This CDR3 region has 15 residues. CDR1 is SGHNT and CDR2 is YYREEE in the germline V gene (reference sequence). Trimming shortened V by 4 bases and J by 4 bases, and 17 bases separated the two germline ends. The CDR3 region has the DNA TGTGCCAGCAGCCCACCGACGGCAACGGGCTATGGCTACACCTTC. This encodes CASSPPTATGYGYTF.

CDR3 loop: CASSRVPSYEQYF. Written as DNA, the CDR3 is TGTGCCAGCAGCAGGGTTCCGTCCTACGAGCAGTACTTC. The chain employs TRBV12-3 or TRBV12-4 and TRBJ2-7, with D possibly matching TRBD1 (5 bases). V was trimmed by 6 bases and J by 1 base, leaving 10 bases between them. This CDR3 comprises 13 residues.

The rearrangement uses TRBV19 and TRBJ2-1; D tentatively fits TRBD1 or TRBD2 (6 bases each). Germline CDR1 and CDR2: LNHDA and SQIVND (reference sequence). The CDR3 is 14 amino acids. Trimming took off 7 bases at V and 5 bases at J, with 15 bases between the two ends. CDR3 nucleotide sequence: TGTGCCAGTACCTCGACGGGGGCGGACAATGAGCAGTTCTTC. This translates into CASTSTGADNEQFF. Drawing the rest from reference TRBV19 and TRBJ2-1, the complete variable domain is DGGITQSPKYLFRKEGQNVTLSCEQNLNHDAMYWYRQDPGQGLRLIYYSQIVNDFQKGDIAEGYSVSREKKESFPLTVTSAQKNPTAFYLCASTSTGADNEQFFGPGTRLTVL.

J is TRBJ2-1 and V is TRBV4-1, with 10 bases fitting TRBD1. The CDR3 length is 15 residues. Germline V gives CDR1 MGHRA, CDR2 YSYEKL. Losses at the gene ends were 4 bases for V and 3 bases for J; bases not matched to a gene: 3. The CDR3 spells CASSPRDRGYNEQFF. CDR3 DNA: TGCGCCAGCAGCCCCCGGGACAGGGGCTACAATGAGCAGTTCTTC.

This chain connects TRBV6-5 to TRBJ2-2, with a tentative D call TRBD2 (6 bases). The CDR3 extends over 15 amino acids. V was cut by 0 bases and J by 6 bases, with 11 bases left in between. Germline V CDR1 and CDR2: MNHEY, SVGAGI. The CDR3 loop is CASSYSLGGAGELFF. The CDR3 DNA follows: TGTGCCAGCAGTTACTCCTTGGGGGGTGCCGGGGAGCTGTTTTTT.

There are a few counts of this clonotype. The chain carries TRBV6-1 and TRBJ2-1, with 12 positions matching TRBD2. CDR3 length: 16 amino acids. Unmatched junction bases numbered 11, after V lost 6 bases and J lost 8 bases. CDR1 and CDR2 from the germline V gene are MNHNS and SASEGT. The DNA for the CDR3 is TGTGCCAGCAGGGGACTAGCGGGCCTAGGCGGGGATGAGCAGTTCTTC. It specifies CASRGLAGLGGDEQFF.

This clonotype was observed a few times. The rearrangement uses TRBV7-9 and TRBJ2-1; 9 bases agree with TRBD2. CDR3 length: 14 amino acids. V gave up 8 bases and J gave up 3 bases; unmatched junction bases: 5. Germline assignment: CDR1 SEHNR and CDR2 FQNEAQ (reference sequence). The DNA of the CDR3 is TGTGCCAGCTCCGCACTAGCGGGCTACAATGAGCAGTTCTTC. It codes for CASSALAGYNEQFF.

This clonotype is a singleton in its sample. The genes are TRBV28 and TRBJ2-1; perhaps TRBD1 as D (7 bases). With 1 base removed from V and 13 bases from J, the gap between germline ends came to 26 bases. The germline V gene has CDR1 MDHEN and CDR2 SYDVKM. This CDR3 comprises 17 residues. The CDR3 loop reads CASSLSFGGGGEVGQFF. The CDR3 DNA reads as TGTGCCAGCAGTTTATCGTTCGGAGGGGGCGGGGAGGTTGGCCAGTTCTTC.

The genes are TRBV6-1 and TRBJ2-7, with TRBD1 matching over 7 bases. Germline V gene sequence: CDR1 MNHNS, CDR2 SASEGT. The CDR3 extends over 16 amino acids. With V trimmed by 6 bases and J by 7 bases, 18 bases remained unmatched. CDR3: CASSGGVQGLKGEQYF. The CDR3 DNA follows: TGTGCCAGCAGCGGAGGAGTACAGGGGTTAAAGGGGGAGCAGTACTTC.

Here the CDR3 reads CASTVGTLGANVLTF. CDR3 sequence (DNA): TGTGCCAGCACCGTCGGTACCCTTGGGGCCAACGTCCTGACTTTC. The V gene is TRBV2, the J gene TRBJ2-6; D remains unclear. V lost 7 bases and J lost 3, with 13 bases in between. There are 15 residues in the CDR3. CDR1 is SNHLY and CDR2 is FYNNEI in the germline V gene.

The table lists this clonotype with a few counts. At one boundary the junction diverges from the germline segment, which might be a read error. The chain is built from TRBV12-3 or TRBV12-4 and TRBJ2-3, with 12 nucleotides matching TRBD2. The CDR3 has 11 amino acids. The chain's CDR3 is CASSGLAGTIF. CDR3 in DNA: TGTGCCAGCAGTGGACTAGCGGGAACGATTTTT.

Only a few counts were recorded for this clonotype. The chain couples TRBV30 to TRBJ1-2, with 8 bases aligning to TRBD1. Losses at the gene ends were 1 base for V and 8 bases for J; bases not matched to a gene: 6. Germline lookup yields CDR1 GTSNPN and CDR2 SVGIG (reference sequence). The length of the CDR3 is 13 residues. CDR3 DNA: TGTGCCTGGAGTGACACAGGGGGAAAGGGCTACACCTTC. Its translation is CAWSDTGGKGYTF.

The chain recombines TRBV20-1 with TRBJ2-1; TRBD2 aligns across 11 bases. With V trimmed by 0 bases and J by 8 bases, 6 bases remained unmatched. This CDR3 has 15 residues. Per the germline V gene, CDR1 is DFQATT and CDR2 is SNEGSKA (reference sequence). The CDR3 protein is CSARDGTSGGHEQFF. CDR3 DNA: TGCAGTGCTAGAGATGGGACTAGCGGAGGGCATGAGCAGTTCTTC.